Below, 10 T cell receptor beta chains from the same sample are listed, as sequenced in a study of T-cell reconstitution after alpha-beta-depleted transplantation in children. Unique molecular identifiers tagged the TCRbeta library. TCRdb reprocessed the PCR reads with MiXCR, giving one entry per CDR3 protein. The sample carries around 490,000 distinct CDR3 sequences, about an eighth recorded once. The input for sequencing was PBMCs, mostly from graft donor cells, taken 180 days after TCRalphabeta/CD19-depleted stem cell transplant. Receptors originate from a female patient aged 2-9 years who had a stem cell transplant for aplastic anemia, so the T cells may come from the graft donor.

The chain joins TRBV4-3 to TRBJ1-6; no reliable D call. This CDR3 comprises 16 residues. From germline, CDR1 is LGHNA and CDR2 YSLEER. Trimming pared 5 bases from V and 0 bases from J, leaving 11 bases between. As DNA, the CDR3 is TGCGCCAGCAGCGCAACGGCTAGCTCCTATAATTCACCCCTCCACTTT. This gives the protein CASSATASSYNSPLHF.

V is TRBV12-3 or TRBV12-4 and J is TRBJ2-7, with 7 bases that match TRBD2. The CDR3 runs to 13 residues. After removal of 3 bases from V and 6 bases from J, the junction contained 5 bases not matched to a gene. CDR3 protein: CASSLGGASEQYF. In DNA, the CDR3 is TGTGCCAGCAGTTTGGGAGGGGCCTCCGAGCAGTACTTC.

This clonotype was detected many times. The rearrangement links TRBV29-1 to TRBJ2-5; D may be TRBD1 or TRBD2 (5 bases each). Germline V gene lookup returns CDR1 SQVTM and CDR2 ANQGSEA. The CDR3 totals 15 residues. The V gene lost 4 bases and the J gene lost 1 base, with 16 bases spanning the gap. CDR3 sequence reads: CSVAGFREPQETQYF. The CDR3 DNA is TGCAGCGTTGCGGGTTTCAGGGAGCCCCAAGAGACCCAGTACTTC.

The J gene is TRBJ2-1, the V gene TRBV5-1; TRBD2 agrees at 7 bases. CDR1 is SGHRS and CDR2 is YFSETQ in the germline V gene. CDR3 length equals 12 residues. The V segment lost 7 bases and the J segment 9 bases; nucleotides outside the gene matches: 7. CDR3 amino acids: CASGSRGSEQFF. As DNA, the CDR3 is TGCGCCAGCGGCTCCCGCGGGAGTGAGCAGTTCTTC.

This chain connects TRBV12-5 to TRBJ1-5; D unclear. The CDR3 is 14 residues long. CDR1 and CDR2 from the germline V gene are LGHNT and FRNRAP. V was clipped by 1 base and J by 4 bases, with 8 bases between them. CDR3 nucleotide sequence: TGTGCTAGTGGTTTGGAACGTCGGAATCAGCCCCAGCATTTT. This encodes CASGLERRNQPQHF.

This clonotype was recorded a few times. The rearrangement links TRBV29-1 to TRBJ2-1; the match to TRBD1 covers 8 bases. The CDR3 runs to 16 residues. J lost 3 bases, V lost 5 bases, and 12 bases had no gene match. Germline CDR1 SQVTM, CDR2 ANQGSEA. The CDR3 reads CSVPTGTGDLYNEQFF. DNA for the CDR3: TGCAGCGTTCCTACTGGGACAGGCGATCTCTACAATGAGCAGTTCTTC.

Only a few counts were recorded for this clonotype. The chain joins TRBV5-1 to TRBJ2-2; a weak D match, TRBD2 (5 bases). Germline CDR1 SGHRS, CDR2 YFSETQ. The germline V and J ends were trimmed by 3 bases and 10 bases, with 16 bases remaining between them. The CDR3 sequence is 14 residues long. The CDR3 DNA reads as TGCGCCAGCAGCTGGGTCGGGGAGTCGGAGGAGCTGTTTTTT. It is translated as CASSWVGESEELFF.

This clonotype was counted only a few times. V is TRBV2 and J is TRBJ2-7; unclear D gene. V was clipped by 8 bases and J by 3 bases, with 8 bases between them. Germline assignment: CDR1 SNHLY and CDR2 FYNNEI. There are 11 residues in the CDR3. CDR3 nucleotide sequence: TGTGCCAGCGACACCCGCTACGAGCAGTACGTC. As protein: CASDTRYEQYV.

The chain recombines TRBV28 with TRBJ1-1; tentatively, D is TRBD1 (6 bases). From germline, CDR1 is MDHEN and CDR2 SYDVKM. The V end was cut by 2 bases, the J end by 4 bases, with 14 bases between. This CDR3 has 15 amino acids. CDR3 sequence: CASSLEGVLGTEAFF. For the CDR3, the DNA is TGTGCCAGCAGTTTAGAGGGGGTCTTGGGCACTGAAGCTTTCTTT. Supplemented by reference TRBV28 and TRBJ1-1, the full variable domain reads DVKVTQSSRYLVKRTGEKVFLECVQDMDHENMFWYRQDPGLGLRLIYFSYDVKMKEKGDIPEGYSVSREKKERFSLILESASTNQTSMYLCASSLEGVLGTEAFFGQGTRLTVV.

This clonotype was observed a handful of times. The CDR3 DNA is TGTGCCAGCAGGACGGGACAGGGTGGTGCCTACGAGCAGTACGTC. It is translated as CASRTGQGGAYEQYV. V is TRBV28 and J is TRBJ2-7; 9 bases agree with TRBD1. Germline CDR1 is MDHEN and CDR2 is SYDVKM. The trim removed 6 bases at V and 2 bases at J, leaving 8 bases unmatched. This CDR3 contains 15 residues.